Sequencing of this T cell receptor beta chain was carried out in a study of metastatic and nonmetastatic thyroid tumors (dated by TCRdb to the early 2020s). Turning to the overall study: Repertoires from peripheral blood and from tumor or nodule tissue samples of malignant and benign thyroid patients were compared.

The germline V gene (reference sequence) yields MNHEY for CDR1 and SMNVEV for CDR2. From the cysteine through the phenylalanine, the CDR3 covers 16 amino acids. Solely the CDR3 DNA is kept, with 48 bases framed from the first base. Germline trimming: 5 bases from V, 0 bases from J; junction bases outside gene matches: 4. No treatment had been received by any patient before thyroid surgery. Using T-cell receptor beta sequencing, the researchers looked back retrospectively at clinical samples from patients, gathered between about 2012 and 2018. The method behind the library was PCR. The sequencer listed for this sample is Illumina HiSeq 4000. The TCR beta-chain CDR3 region of each patient was profiled by high-throughput sequencing. Processing in the source paper ran as follows. CDR3 differences across clinicopathological groups were used to build a classifier for discriminating distant-metastatic papillary thyroid cancer patients. Repertoire diversity was assessed with the Shannon index, and tumor-blood repertoire similarity with the Morisita-Horn index. TCRdb reworked the public reads: Q25 trimming with fastp, MiXCR clone assembly, productive beta chains retained. Clone size and V and J calls follow TCRdb, not the original study. This sample comprises under 20,000 clones, less than 4% of them detected only once. The ten largest account for 20% to 25% of the sample.

Broad study findings and their caveats: In both blood and tumor samples, malignant tumors were reported to have significantly higher TCR beta diversity than benign nodules.

For this clone: What this receptor recognizes is not known. No much larger clone is present one base from it, and per-base qualities are unavailable.

Sequenced material: tumor tissue. The receptor was derived from a female donor with papillary thyroid cancer or a benign thyroid nodule (not recorded which). Some clones in this sample may be carry-over from other donors' samples. The chain uses TRBV27 and TRBJ2-3, with 11 bases matching TRBD2. Read as DNA, the sequence is TGTGCCAGCAGTCCGAGACTAGCGGGGAGCACAGATACGCAGTATTTT. Translated, it gives CASSPRLAGSTDTQYF.